One T cell receptor beta chain is described in this entry. The antigen it binds to is not known. Per-nucleotide qualities are absent, and no much larger clonotype sits a single base away. This record comes from a study of blood T cell repertoires in COVID-19 (TCRdb year 2020). For the study in its entirety: Samples from collaborators originated in the United States, Italy and Spain and spanned both the acute and convalescent phases of COVID-19. The material from the prospective study consisted of cDNA or gDNA derived from T cells, B-cell-depleted T cells, or PBMCs. The dataset comprised deeply sampled blood TCRbeta repertoires from subjects exposed to, actively infected with, or recovered from COVID-19. The repertoires were released in a freely available public database intended as a resource for research on the immune response to SARS-CoV-2. The samples were drawn from two sources: the first 160 participants of the ongoing ImmuneRACE study, and about 1,300 subjects contributed by 6 global collaborators. Sample metadata almost always included a de-identified subject ID, COVID-19 status, age in years and sex. Where available, HLA class I and class II types were obtained from metadata supplied by the sample provider rather than from assay-based typing.

The immunoSEQ Assay, a bias-controlled multiplex PCR, was used to amplify TCRbeta CDR3 regions from genomic DNA. Per the source publication's procedure: The number of nucleated cells in each sample was estimated by amplification of reference gene primers within the assay. To quantify the absolute abundance of each unique TCRbeta CDR3 rearrangement, sequence reads were collapsed and filtered. For each sample, productive Simpson clonality was calculated as the square root of Simpson's diversity index over productive rearrangements. Imported from immuneACCESS, the table was reduced by TCRdb to in-frame sequences with V and J called. These copies leave out some clones; in studies compared against another copy, an unresolved V gene accounts for under half, and the cause of the remainder is not known. V, J and clone size were drawn from that table, and D and trimming were deduced from the DNA. Across this sample there are about 300,000 clones, with around 82% seen only once. The ten largest clonotypes hold about 1.2% of the sample.

From the germline V gene (reference sequence), CDR1 is LNHDA and CDR2 is SQIVND. V sheds 3 bases and J sheds 3 bases, leaving 8 bases between their ends. The CDR3 contains 14 residues, cysteine and phenylalanine counted. Just CDR3 DNA is preserved here, 42 bases in frame from base 1. Each collaborating institution followed its own protocols to collect whole blood in K2EDTA tubes. Collaborator samples were shipped for TCRbeta analysis as frozen whole blood, isolated PBMCs, or DNA extracted from either sample type. Points the paper makes about the study in general: Clinical and demographic metadata were provided uncurated, with the amount varying by source and participant.

The chain uses TRBV19 and TRBJ2-2; TRBD1 is possibly the D segment (5 matching bases). Source material: peripheral blood. This receptor was identified in a woman aged 50 to 65 with acute or convalescent COVID-19. The CDR3 in this case is CASSIWGDTGELFF. DNA sequence: TGTGCCAGTAGTATTTGGGGCGACACCGGGGAGCTGTTTTTT.